Listed below are T cell receptor beta chains from one sample, sequenced in a study of blood T cell repertoires in COVID-19. Repertoires were generated with immunoSEQ multiplex PCR, while TCRdb's copy carries only in-frame clones and drops some. Of fewer than 400,000 clones listed, 85% were seen once; the top ten hold approximately 1.9%. The sequenced material came from PBMCs or T cells enriched from blood (not recorded which). All receptors come from a woman aged 25 to 39 who had been exposed to COVID-19. The conserved cysteine and the conserved F or W are not part of the CDR3 here. Rows give clone size only sometimes, using once, few, many, or a class for an expanded clone.

>TRBV2|once
ASSENRAQETQY
>TRBV7-9|NA
ASSLGLEAF
>TRBV3-1/TRBV3-2|NA
ASSQDQGTSGETQY
>TRBV29-1|NA
TGDDYGYT
>TRBV7-8|once
ASTPGQGTKQY
>TRBV24-1|NA
ATSGAGMGNQPQH
>TRBV7-2|NA
ASSLGQGESAEAF
>TRBV6-5|NA
ASSYRGAIGGNTIY
>TRBV29-1|NA
SVSSQGGNTEAF
>TRBV10-2|NA
ATDSGSLEETQY
>TRBV2|NA
ASRQTSGGEQF
>TRBV30|once
AWGGVAVTDTQY
>TRBV28|once
ASSSGVRYGYT
>TRBV19|NA
ASSLQRAPKNIQY
>TRBV2|NA
ASLQGAQETQY
>TRBV7-3|NA
ASSLGSLAGADTQY
>TRBV12-5|NA
ASGWTLAGGNTGELF
>TRBV28|NA
ASSQATSGRPYEQY
>TRBV10-3|NA
AMTAQGLGGNTIY
>TRBV28|few
ATHLAGFEAF
>TRBV9|NA
ASSGPGRVGDRYGYT
>TRBV5-1|NA
ASSYEGDSPLH
>TRBV19|NA
ASSRQGASNEKLF
>TRBV10-3|NA
ACEENREGGYT
>TRBV10-3|NA
AISESEGQETQY
>TRBV29-1|NA
SVGVETGYEQY
>TRBV29-1|NA
SVGQGSGNTIY
>TRBV6-6|few
ASLTGALSYNEQF
>TRBV7-2|NA
ASSRTANSGNTIY
>TRBV2|NA
ASNGGQGNQPQH
>TRBV28|NA
ASSFLISGSYNEQF
>TRBV2|NA
ASRYNNEQF
>TRBV19|NA
ASLHLAGGKDTQY
>TRBV7-9|NA
ASSWRADEKLF
>TRBV6-5|NA
ASSSGDRNYEQY
>TRBV28|NA
ASGNRVGQPQH
>TRBV30|NA
AWSNGGIEKLF